The 29 T cell receptor beta chains presented below share a single source sample, sequenced in a study of blood T cell repertoires in COVID-19. The assay was immunoSEQ multiplex PCR, and TCRdb's table has in-frame clones only and misses some. Of approximately 250,000 clones in the sample, approximately 89% were seen once. Material: peripheral blood. The origin of the receptors is a woman aged 65 to 85 with COVID-19, enrolled during active disease.

The rearrangement links TRBV6-1 to TRBJ2-7, with 12 positions matching TRBD2. The CDR3 extends over 15 amino acids. The V gene end was trimmed by 0 bases and the J gene end by 7 bases; junction bases not matched to a gene: 4. The germline V gene has CDR1 MNHNS and CDR2 SASEGT. Here the CDR3 reads CASSEASSGRGEQYF. Written as DNA, the CDR3 is TGTGCCAGCAGTGAAGCGTCTAGCGGGAGGGGAGAGCAGTACTTC.

This clone was recorded a few times. The chain is built from TRBV24-1 and TRBJ2-5; TRBD1 matches at 8 bases. The CDR3 extends over 15 amino acids. With 3 bases clipped from V and 2 bases from J, the junction kept 4 bases outside the gene matches. CDR1 is KGHDR and CDR2 is SFDVKD in the germline V gene. The chain's CDR3 is CATSDVRDRQETQYF. The CDR3 bases are TGTGCCACCAGTGATGTACGGGACAGGCAAGAGACCCAGTACTTC.

CDR3 loop: CASSLGGLANNEQFF. The CDR3 coding sequence is TGTGCCAGCAGCTTGGGTGGACTAGCGAACAATGAGCAGTTCTTC. The chain recombines TRBV5-4 with TRBJ2-1; 9 bases are a match to TRBD2. Germline loops: CDR1 SGHNT, CDR2 YYREEE (reference sequence). The CDR3 spans 15 residues. V was clipped by 0 bases and J by 5 bases; unmatched bases: 3.

The chain links TRBV5-1 to TRBJ2-1; D is undetermined. V was cut by 4 bases and J by 6 bases, with 11 bases left in between. This CDR3 is built from 13 residues. Per the germline V gene, CDR1 is SGHRS and CDR2 is YFSETQ. In DNA form, the CDR3 reads TGCGCCAGCAGCCCCCCCGGAGTCAATGAGCAGTTCTTC. This sequence encodes CASSPPGVNEQFF. Full variable domain (outside the CDR3, taken from reference TRBV5-1 and TRBJ2-1): KAGVTQTPRYLIKTRGQQVTLSCSPISGHRSVSWYQQTPGQGLQFLFEYFSETQRNKGNFPGRFSGRQFSNSRSEMNVSTLELGDSALYLCASSPPGVNEQFFGPGTRLTVL.

This chain connects TRBV28 to TRBJ1-4; D is unresolved. Germline loops: CDR1 MDHEN, CDR2 SYDVKM. The CDR3 is 14 residues long. V was clipped by 2 bases and J by 4 bases, with 8 bases between them. CDR3 nucleotide sequence: TGTGCCAGCAGTTTACCCGGGAATAATGAAAAACTGTTTTTT. Translation gives CASSLPGNNEKLFF.

The chain links TRBV5-4 to TRBJ2-5; D may be TRBD1 (6 bases). Trimming took off 9 bases at V and 4 bases at J, with 22 bases between the two ends. Germline V gene sequence: CDR1 SGHNT, CDR2 YYREEE (reference sequence). This CDR3 comprises 15 residues. The CDR3 DNA sequence: TGTGCCATGACCCAGGGACAAACTACGATAGAGACCCAGTACTTC. It codes for CAMTQGQTTIETQYF.

The chain combines TRBV28 with TRBJ1-6, with D perhaps TRBD1 (5 bases). Trimming took off 3 bases at V and 10 bases at J, with 13 bases between the two ends. The length of the CDR3 is 14 residues. Germline V gene sequence: CDR1 MDHEN, CDR2 SYDVKM. The CDR3 DNA follows: TGTGCCAGCAGTTTGATAAGGGGAGGATCACCCCTCCACTTT. Protein: CASSLIRGGSPLHF.

This clone occurred a few times. V and J are TRBV19 and TRBJ2-2; TRBD2 matches 7 bases. The CDR3 sequence is 18 residues long. Germline assignment: CDR1 LNHDA and CDR2 SQIVND (reference sequence). Losses at the gene ends were 9 bases for V and 5 bases for J; bases not matched to a gene: 21. CDR3 sequence reads: CASQSTGGLVRATGELFF. Here the CDR3 DNA reads TGTGCCAGCCAATCCACCGGTGGACTAGTTCGAGCAACCGGGGAGCTGTTTTTT.

As to this clone: The same CDR3 can be traced to other DNA sequences in this sample. The gene calls are TRBV5-4 and TRBJ1-2, with a tentative D call TRBD1 (5 bases). Trimming cost V 4 bases and J 2 bases, with 12 bases left between them. This CDR3 comprises 14 residues. Germline loops: CDR1 SGHNT, CDR2 YYREEE (reference sequence). CDR3 region: CASSIRQGNYGYTF. The CDR3 DNA reads as TGTGCCAGCAGCATACGCCAGGGAAACTATGGCTACACCTTC.

The CDR3 loop is CASSKTGTDNSPLHF. The CDR3 bases are TGTGCCAGCAGTAAAACCGGGACAGATAATTCACCCCTCCACTTT. The chain couples TRBV28 to TRBJ1-6; 7 positions match TRBD1. V lost 5 bases and J lost 5; bases outside the gene matches: 6. Germline V CDR1 and CDR2: MDHEN, SYDVKM. The CDR3 totals 15 residues.

The chain carries TRBV28 and TRBJ1-2; 8 positions match TRBD1. Per the germline V gene, CDR1 is MDHEN and CDR2 is SYDVKM. The junction had 6 bases not matched to a gene; V was cut back by 5 bases and J by 4 bases. This CDR3 comprises 14 residues. CDR3 nucleotide sequence: TGTGCCAGCAGTAGACAGGGGAGAAGCTATGGCTACACCTTC. This sequence encodes CASSRQGRSYGYTF.

V and J are TRBV18 and TRBJ2-1; D may be TRBD1 (6 bases). There are 16 residues in the CDR3. V was trimmed by 3 bases and J by 0 bases, leaving 12 bases between them. Germline V gives CDR1 KGHSH, CDR2 LQKENI. CDR3 in DNA: TGTGCCAGCTCACCCCAGCAGGGGCACTCCTACAATGAGCAGTTCTTC. Protein: CASSPQQGHSYNEQFF.

CDR3 amino acids: CATSRARGGGYTF. In nucleotides, the CDR3 is TGTGCCACCAGCAGAGCGCGCGGGGGAGGCTACACCTTC. The rearrangement links TRBV15 to TRBJ1-2; D is possibly TRBD1 (5 bases). V lost 1 base and J lost 8, with 11 bases in between. Germline V gene data show CDR1 as LNHNV and CDR2 as YYDKDF (reference sequence). The CDR3 has 13 amino acids.

The chain recombines TRBV19 with TRBJ1-4, with no clear D. CDR3 length: 16 amino acids. Germline CDR1 and CDR2: LNHDA and SQIVND (reference sequence). Deletions cut 5 bases from V and 7 bases from J, with 20 bases between. The CDR3 bases are TGTGCCAGTAGTTTCCAGTTACACCGACGGGGTGAAAAACTGTTTTTT. Protein: CASSFQLHRRGEKLFF.

This clone came up once. The chain employs TRBV5-1 and TRBJ1-1, with TRBD1 matching over 9 bases. The CDR3 length is 17 residues. V was pared by 1 base and J by 1 base, with 8 bases of the junction left unmatched. Germline loops: CDR1 SGHRS, CDR2 YFSETQ. The CDR3 nucleotides are TGCGCCAGCAGCTTGAGGATACAGGGGGCTACGAACACTGAAGCTTTCTTT. It codes for CASSLRIQGATNTEAFF.

The rearrangement uses TRBV13 and TRBJ2-1; 11 nucleotides line up with TRBD2. The CDR3 extends over 16 amino acids. Losses at the gene ends were 5 bases for V and 8 bases for J; bases not matched to a gene: 11. The germline V gene encodes CDR1 PRHDT and CDR2 FYEKMQ (reference sequence). The CDR3 protein is CASSKESTSGIHEQFF. CDR3 nucleotides: TGTGCCAGCAGCAAAGAATCGACTAGCGGGATTCATGAGCAGTTCTTC.

The CDR3 sequence is CASSPLADLNTEAFF. The CDR3 DNA reads TGTGCCAGCTCACCATTGGCAGATCTGAACACTGAAGCTTTCTTT. The chain joins TRBV18 to TRBJ1-1; no firm D call. The CDR3 consists of 15 residues. Germline V gene lookup returns CDR1 KGHSH and CDR2 LQKENI. The ends were cut back, 2 bases at V and 0 bases at J, with 10 bases in the middle.

V is TRBV6-5 and J is TRBJ2-2; D remains unclear. Germline CDR1 and CDR2: MNHEY and SVGAGI. Trimming removed 4 bases from V and 5 bases from J, with 8 bases in between. The CDR3 has 13 amino acids. In DNA, the CDR3 is TGTGCCAGCAGTTTAACTGTTACCGGGGAGCTGTTTTTT. Translation gives CASSLTVTGELFF.

As to this clone: At the DNA level, this CDR3 is encoded by other sequences in the same sample as well. The rearrangement uses TRBV2 and TRBJ2-5; TRBD1 might be the D (6 bases). V shed 4 bases and J shed 5 bases, with 11 bases lying between them. This CDR3 region has 13 residues. CDR1 SNHLY and CDR2 FYNNEI come from the germline V gene. Here the CDR3 reads CASSVDRRETQYF. CDR3 in DNA: TGTGCCAGCAGTGTTGACAGGCGGGAGACCCAGTACTTC.

CDR3 coding DNA: TGCAGCGTTACCCCCGGAGGGCCCAGTGAAAAACTGTTTTTT. This sequence encodes CSVTPGGPSEKLFF. The chain employs TRBV29-1 and TRBJ1-4, with unresolved D. Germline CDR1 and CDR2: SQVTM and ANQGSEA. Trimming stripped 5 bases from V and 7 bases from J, with 17 bases between. CDR3 length: 14 amino acids.

The chain uses TRBV20-1 and TRBJ1-1; D is unclear. Germline CDR1 and CDR2: DFQATT and SNEGSKA (reference sequence). Trimming removed 3 bases from V and 5 bases from J, with 13 bases in between. This CDR3 has 13 amino acids. CDR3 sequence (DNA): TGCAGTGCTAGTGGGCTCGGGGAAACTGAAGCTTTCTTT. Protein product: CSASGLGETEAFF.

The gene calls are TRBV19 and TRBJ1-2, with D hard to call. Looked up from germline, CDR1 is LNHDA and CDR2 is SQIVND (reference sequence). V lost 5 bases to trimming and J lost 4 bases, with 8 bases between them. CDR3 length equals 12 residues. The CDR3 DNA sequence: TGTGCCAGTAGTTCAGGACTCTATGGCTACACCTTC. It specifies CASSSGLYGYTF.

The chain links TRBV10-3 to TRBJ2-5; D gene ambiguous. The V gene lost 6 bases and the J gene lost 2 bases, with 7 bases spanning the gap. CDR3 length: 12 amino acids. Germline V gives CDR1 ENHRY, CDR2 SYGVKD. The CDR3 nucleotides are TGTGCCATCAGCACCGGGCAAGAGACCCAGTACTTC. This translates into CAISTGQETQYF.

The chain joins TRBV11-2 to TRBJ2-6, with 9 bases matching TRBD2. CDR3 length equals 19 residues. Germline values: CDR1 SGHAT, CDR2 FQNNGV. The junction had 11 bases not matched to a gene; V was cut back by 3 bases and J by 2 bases. CDR3 amino acids: CASSFPGGGRVPGANVLTF. The CDR3, as DNA: TGTGCCAGCAGCTTCCCCGGGGGCGGGAGGGTCCCTGGGGCCAACGTCCTGACTTTC.

This clone appeared a few times. The V and J genes are TRBV19 and TRBJ2-7, with 14 bases that match TRBD2. Germline V CDR1 and CDR2: LNHDA, SQIVND (reference sequence). Losses at the gene ends were 5 bases for V and 4 bases for J; bases not matched to a gene: 7. CDR3 length equals 16 residues. The CDR3: CASSSGTSGSKYEQYF. CDR3 DNA sequence: TGTGCCAGTAGTTCCGGGACTAGCGGGAGCAAATACGAGCAGTACTTC.

J is TRBJ1-1 and V is TRBV6-5, with 9 bases identical to TRBD1. The V gene end was trimmed by 4 bases and the J gene end by 12 bases; junction bases not matched to a gene: 3. There are 11 residues in the CDR3. CDR1 MNHEY and CDR2 SVGAGI come from the germline V gene. The CDR3 sequence: CASSLGQGTFF. DNA for the CDR3: TGTGCCAGCAGTTTAGGACAGGGGACTTTCTTT.

This chain joins TRBV25-1 and TRBJ2-7; TRBD1 matches at 10 bases. Per the germline V gene, CDR1 is MGHDK and CDR2 is SYGVNS. The V gene end was trimmed by 3 bases and the J gene end by 5 bases; junction bases not matched to a gene: 7. The CDR3 has 15 residues. CDR3 nucleotides: TGTGCCAGCAGTGATCCGGGACAGGGGTTCGACGAGCAGTACTTC. Its protein is CASSDPGQGFDEQYF.

The rearrangement joins TRBV30 to TRBJ1-5; maybe TRBD1 (5 bases). The CDR3 has 14 amino acids. Germline-derived CDR1 and CDR2 are GTSNPN and SVGIG (reference sequence). The V gene lost 0 bases and the J gene lost 7 bases, with 13 bases spanning the gap. CDR3 residues: CAWSVGGVRQPQHF. CDR3 nucleotides: TGTGCCTGGAGTGTCGGAGGGGTCAGGCAGCCCCAGCATTTT.

V usage is TRBV24-1 and J usage is TRBJ1-5; weak D call: TRBD1 (6 bases). There are 14 residues in the CDR3. Germline lookup yields CDR1 KGHDR and CDR2 SFDVKD. Trimming removed 4 bases from V and 4 bases from J, with 10 bases in between. CDR3 sequence (DNA): TGTGCCACCAGTGACCCGGACAGAAATCAGCCCCAGCATTTT. Translated: CATSDPDRNQPQHF.